One and the same sample provided the 32 T cell receptor beta chains below, sequenced in a study of blood T cells in healthy people across ages. Combining a sample-barcoded 5' primer with a J-beta primer mix, a second PCR ran for roughly 6 to 11 cycles. TCRdb recomputed calls from the 5' RACE reads with MiXCR, one row per CDR3 protein. The data contain under 950,000 distinct CDR3 sequences, about 24% of them seen just once; the ten biggest clones take up about 22%. Sequenced sample: blood. These receptors all stem from a man in his 70s in good health.

A few counts support this clonotype. This chain links TRBV2 with TRBJ2-3, with D perhaps TRBD2 (6 bases). The germline V and J ends were trimmed by 7 bases and 4 bases, with 18 bases remaining between them. This CDR3 has 15 amino acids. Germline lookup yields CDR1 SNHLY and CDR2 FYNNEI. CDR3 loop: CASIRTSFSSDTQYF. Here the CDR3 DNA reads TGTGCCAGCATTCGAACTAGCTTTTCTTCAGATACGCAGTATTTT.

The J gene is TRBJ2-3, the V gene TRBV7-8; tentatively, D is TRBD2 (5 bases). Germline lookup yields CDR1 SGHVS and CDR2 FQNEAQ. This CDR3 has 17 amino acids. Trimming stripped 1 base from V and 0 bases from J, with 14 bases between. CDR3: CASSLVVGESSTDTQYF. Here the CDR3 DNA reads TGTGCCAGCAGCTTAGTAGTCGGGGAATCTAGCACAGATACGCAGTATTTT.

The CDR3 DNA sequence: TGTGCCAGCAGCTTAGGGCTAGCGGGAGGATTCGGGGAGCTGTTTTTT. Translated: CASSLGLAGGFGELFF. The chain combines TRBV7-2 with TRBJ2-2, with 11 bases matching TRBD2. Germline V gene data show CDR1 as SGHTA and CDR2 as FQGNSA. There are 16 residues in the CDR3. V lost 1 base to trimming and J lost 7 bases; unmatched junction nucleotides: 5.

About this clonotype: Since the CDR3 does not end with the conserved phenylalanine or tryptophan, this likely comes from a read error. The chain couples TRBV7-2 to TRBJ1-1; D gene uncertain. The CDR3 length is 13 residues. CDR1 and CDR2 (germline): SGHTA, FQGNSA. Trimming shortened V by 3 bases and J by 7 bases, and 12 bases separated the two germline ends. This CDR3 is CASSFYRAREAFL. The CDR3 coding sequence is TGTGCCAGCAGCTTCTACCGGGCCCGTGAAGCTTTCCTT.

Only a few counts were recorded for this clonotype. This chain links TRBV20-1 with TRBJ2-7; TRBD1 matches 9 bases. V shed 6 bases and J 4 bases; nucleotides not matched to a gene: 10. Looked up from germline, CDR1 is DFQATT and CDR2 is SNEGSKA (reference sequence). CDR3 length: 14 amino acids. CDR3 DNA: TGCAGTGCGGAGGGAGGGACAGGGCAATACGAGCAGTACTTC. Residues: CSAEGGTGQYEQYF.

The V gene is TRBV7-2, the J gene TRBJ2-1; 9 bases are a match to TRBD1. Matching the DNA end better, TRBJ2-7 makes the J call doubtful. Germline CDR1 SGHTA, CDR2 FQGNSA. The length of the CDR3 is 15 residues. The CDR3 region has the DNA TGTGCCAGCAGCTTAGTCGGGGACAGGGTGTATGAGCAGTACGTC. This codes for CASSLVGDRVYEQYV.

This clonotype was seen many times. The chain employs TRBV5-1 and TRBJ2-1; 11 bases match TRBD2. Unmatched junction bases numbered 1, after V lost 7 bases and J lost 4 bases. This CDR3 has 13 residues. In germline, CDR1 is SGHRS, CDR2 YFSETQ. CDR3 sequence (DNA): TGCGCCAGCGGGACTAGCGGATACAATGAGCAGTTCTTC. Protein product: CASGTSGYNEQFF.

This clonotype has a handful of counts. J is TRBJ1-1 and V is TRBV5-1, with TRBD1 matching over 7 bases. Germline CDR1 is SGHRS and CDR2 is YFSETQ. The CDR3 runs 15 residues. Trimming at V came to 2 bases and at J to 1 base, leaving 5 bases not matched to a gene. The CDR3 DNA is TGCGCCAGCAGCTTCAGGGGGAACGGGAACACTGAAGCTTTCTTT. This codes for CASSFRGNGNTEAFF.

V and J are TRBV5-1 and TRBJ1-4; 7 bases fit TRBD1. V lost 4 bases, J lost 5 bases, and 5 bases stayed unmatched. The CDR3 runs to 14 residues. CDR1 is SGHRS, CDR2 YFSETQ, per germline. CDR3 residues: CASSGGQINEKLFF. The DNA of the CDR3 is TGCGCCAGCAGCGGGGGACAGATAAATGAAAAACTGTTTTTT.

This clonotype was seen a handful of times. The rearrangement uses TRBV7-2 and TRBJ2-4, with TRBD2 matching 8 bases. V lost 3 bases, J lost 8 bases, and 12 bases stayed unmatched. This CDR3 has 16 residues. Germline-derived CDR1 and CDR2 are SGHTA and FQGNSA. The CDR3 DNA reads as TGTGCCAGCAGCTTGGACTCTGGGAGCGGGAGAGACATTCAGTACTTC. It specifies CASSLDSGSGRDIQYF. The full variable domain, its missing parts supplied by reference TRBV7-2 and TRBJ2-4, is GAGVSQSPSNKVTEKGKDVELRCDPISGHTALYWYRQSLGQGLEFLIYFQGNSAPDKSGLPSDRFSAERTGGSVSTLTIQRTQQEDSAVYLCASSLDSGSGRDIQYFGAGTRLSVL.

This clonotype has more than one count but fewer than ten. The CDR3 sequence: CATSRDLRQGFQPQHF. Written as DNA, the CDR3 is TGTGCCACCAGCAGAGATTTGCGGCAGGGGTTTCAGCCCCAGCATTTT. The chain couples TRBV15 to TRBJ1-5; weak D call: TRBD1 (6 bases). Trimming shortened V by 0 bases and J by 6 bases, and 15 bases separated the two germline ends. From germline, CDR1 is LNHNV and CDR2 YYDKDF (reference sequence). The CDR3 has 16 amino acids.

This clonotype has a handful of counts. The rearrangement uses TRBV29-1 and TRBJ2-5; D is perhaps TRBD2 (6 bases). CDR3 size: 12 residues. The V gene lost 7 bases and the J gene lost 1 base, with 10 bases spanning the gap. CDR1 is SQVTM and CDR2 is ANQGSEA in the germline V gene. The CDR3 bases are TGCAGCGACAAGACTAGCCAAGAGACCCAGTACTTC. Encoded protein: CSDKTSQETQYF.

This clonotype has a handful of counts. The V gene is TRBV7-9, the J gene TRBJ2-7; D is uncertain. Germline V gene sequence: CDR1 SEHNR, CDR2 FQNEAQ (reference sequence). V shed 0 bases and J shed 6 bases, with 21 bases lying between them. This CDR3 comprises 17 residues. The CDR3 DNA reads as TGTGCCAGCAGCTTAGCGCAAGGTTCCAGTCCCGGGCCCGAGCAGTACGTC. Its translation: CASSLAQGSSPGPEQYV.

This clonotype was seen more than once but under ten times. The J gene is TRBJ2-1, the V gene TRBV5-5; the match to TRBD1 covers 7 bases. V lost 2 bases to trimming and J lost 4 bases; unmatched junction nucleotides: 3. Germline V gene lookup returns CDR1 SGHKS and CDR2 YYEKEE (reference sequence). This CDR3 contains 14 residues. CDR3 protein: CASSLQGKYNEQFF. In DNA, the CDR3 is TGTGCCAGCAGCTTACAGGGGAAATACAATGAGCAGTTCTTC.

The chain joins TRBV25-1 to TRBJ1-4; no clear D gene. Per the germline V gene, CDR1 is MGHDK and CDR2 is SYGVNS. This CDR3 region has 14 residues. Trimming removed 5 bases from V and 7 bases from J, with 14 bases in between. Here the CDR3 DNA reads TGTGCCAGCAGTTCGACCGGACGTGGTGAAAAACTGTTTTTT. It yields the protein CASSSTGRGEKLFF. The full variable domain, completed using reference TRBV25-1 and TRBJ1-4, is EADIYQTPRYLVIGTGKKITLECSQTMGHDKMYWYQQDPGMELHLIHYSYGVNSTEKGDLSSESTVSRIRTEHFPLTLESARPSHTSQYLCASSSTGRGEKLFFGSGTQLSVL.

The chain joins TRBV5-1 to TRBJ2-5; tentatively, D is TRBD2 (6 bases). Germline V gene sequence: CDR1 SGHRS, CDR2 YFSETQ. The CDR3 is 15 residues long. V was shortened by 1 base and J by 1 base, with 11 bases between the two germline ends. CDR3 bases: TGCGCCAGCAGCTTGCTCGGGACTTCCCAAGAGACCCAGTACTTC. This codes for CASSLLGTSQETQYF.

This clonotype has only a few counts. The chain carries TRBV29-1 and TRBJ1-2; D not certain. The V gene lost 3 bases and the J gene lost 4 bases, with 15 bases spanning the gap. Looked up from germline, CDR1 is SQVTM and CDR2 is ANQGSEA. The CDR3 is made up of 14 amino acids. This CDR3 is CSVDRAVEGYGYTF. In DNA, the CDR3 is TGCAGCGTTGATCGGGCAGTGGAGGGCTATGGCTACACCTTC.

CDR3 sequence reads: CASSTRTTPQETQYF. CDR3 sequence (DNA): TGTGCCAGCAGTACACGTACCACCCCCCAAGAGACCCAGTACTTC. The chain combines TRBV28 with TRBJ2-5; D gene unclear. V was trimmed by 5 bases and J by 1 base, leaving 14 bases between them. Germline CDR1 and CDR2: MDHEN and SYDVKM. There are 15 residues in the CDR3.

This clonotype was counted a few times. CDR3 protein: CANQRDRAYTEAFF. The DNA for the CDR3 is TGTGCCAACCAGAGGGACAGGGCGTACACTGAAGCTTTCTTT. The chain couples TRBV28 to TRBJ1-1, with 9 bases lining up with TRBD1. V was clipped by 10 bases and J by 3 bases; unmatched bases: 9. The CDR3 has 14 residues. Germline lookup yields CDR1 MDHEN and CDR2 SYDVKM.

This clonotype was detected only a few times. This chain uses TRBV12-3 or TRBV12-4 with TRBJ2-5; D call uncertain. Trimming took off 6 bases at V and 4 bases at J, with 15 bases between the two ends. The length of the CDR3 is 14 residues. CDR3 in amino acids: CASSFARWGETQYF. Here the CDR3 DNA reads TGTGCCAGCAGCTTCGCCCGGTGGGGAGAGACCCAGTACTTC.

The sample holds a few counts of this clonotype. The chain uses TRBV20-1 and TRBJ2-7; D is unresolved. The closer fit of TRBJ2-5 to the DNA end suggests the J call may be wrong. CDR3 length: 12 amino acids. CDR1 is DFQATT and CDR2 is SNEGSKA in the germline V gene (reference sequence). The CDR3 spells CSASSPRSTQYF. CDR3 in DNA: TGCAGTGCTAGTTCCCCAAGATCGACCCAGTACTTC.

This clonotype was seen at least ten times. V gene TRBV12-3 or TRBV12-4 combines with J gene TRBJ1-5; the D gene is possibly TRBD1 (5 bases). V lost 3 bases to trimming and J lost 7 bases, with 10 bases between them. The CDR3 has 13 residues. The CDR3 nucleotides are TGTGCCAGCAGTTTGGGGGGGAGACAGCCCCAGCATTTT. Amino acid sequence: CASSLGGRQPQHF.

This clonotype was counted a single time. The rearrangement uses TRBV15 and TRBJ2-5; 8 bases are shared with TRBD2. The DNA end lines up better with TRBJ2-7; the J call may be wrong. Germline V CDR1 and CDR2: LNHNV, YYDKDF (reference sequence). This CDR3 is built from 17 residues. Here the CDR3 reads CATSRDTRLASGYEQYV. In nucleotides, the CDR3 is TGTGCCACCAGCAGAGATACCAGACTAGCGTCGGGCTACGAGCAGTACGTC.

The chain couples TRBV7-8 to TRBJ1-1; D is unclear. V was pared by 5 bases and J by 2 bases, with 9 bases between. The CDR3 loop spans 13 amino acids. Per germline, CDR1 SGHVS and CDR2 FQNEAQ. Written as DNA, the CDR3 is TGTGCCAGCAGCAAAGGCGCCAACACTGAAGCTTTCTTT. It codes for CASSKGANTEAFF.

This clonotype has at least ten counts. V usage is TRBV18 and J usage is TRBJ2-5; TRBD1 matches at 9 bases. In germline, CDR1 is KGHSH, CDR2 LQKENI. CDR3 length: 14 amino acids. J was trimmed by 5 bases and V by 4 bases; bases with no gene match: 5. The CDR3 spells CASSRETGGETQYF. The CDR3 bases are TGTGCCAGCTCACGCGAGACAGGGGGTGAGACCCAGTACTTC. Full variable domain (rest looked up from reference TRBV18 and TRBJ2-5): NAGVMQNPRHLVRRRGQEARLRCSPMKGHSHVYWYRQLPEEGLKFMVYLQKENIIDESGMPKERFSAEFPKEGPSILRIQQVVRGDSAAYFCASSRETGGETQYFGPGTRLLVL.

This chain connects TRBV6-5 to TRBJ2-3, with 15 bases aligning to TRBD2. The V gene's germline CDR1 is MNHEY and CDR2 SVGAGI. This CDR3 is built from 19 residues. Trimming cost V 2 bases and J 0 bases; bases outside gene matches: 6. In DNA, the CDR3 is TGTGCCAGCAGTTACGGACTAGCGGGGGGGCCAGGGAGCACAGATACGCAGTATTTT. It yields the protein CASSYGLAGGPGSTDTQYF.

In this sample, this clonotype turned up a few times. This chain connects TRBV6-6 to TRBJ2-1; 7 bases match TRBD1. CDR1 is MNHNY and CDR2 is SVGAGI in the germline V gene (reference sequence). The CDR3 contains 15 residues. Unmatched junction bases numbered 7, after V lost 6 bases and J lost 2 bases. The CDR3 bases are TGTGCCAGCAGACCCGGACAGGCTCCCTACAATGAGCAGTTCTTC. Protein sequence: CASRPGQAPYNEQFF.

This clonotype has a handful of counts. This rearrangement joins TRBV12-3 or TRBV12-4 to TRBJ1-1; the D gene is possibly TRBD1 (5 bases). The CDR3 sequence is 17 residues long. The V end lost 4 bases, the J end lost 10 bases, and 28 bases lay between the germline ends. CDR3 amino acids: CASSSDTYRTPTSGAFF. For the CDR3, the DNA is TGTGCCAGCAGTTCCGACACCTACAGGACTCCCACTAGCGGAGCTTTCTTT.

This clonotype has only a few counts. A read error is possible here, since a much larger clone lies one base away. CDR3 nucleotides: TGTGCCAGCAGCCGGGGACAGCATAATTCACCCCTCCACTTT. It yields the protein CASSRGQHNSPLHF. The gene calls are TRBV14 and TRBJ1-6; 7 bases line up with TRBD1. This CDR3 comprises 14 residues. The junction had 2 bases not matched to a gene; V was cut back by 4 bases and J by 5 bases. Germline V gene data show CDR1 as SGHDN and CDR2 as FVKESK.

The V gene is TRBV6-1, the J gene TRBJ1-3; D is uncertain. V dropped 7 bases and J dropped 4 bases, with 11 bases sitting between them. There are 13 residues in the CDR3. Germline V gene data show CDR1 as MNHNS and CDR2 as SASEGT. The CDR3 sequence is CASTQDSGNTIYF. The CDR3 coding sequence is TGTGCCAGCACCCAAGACTCCGGAAACACCATATATTTT.

The chain uses TRBV7-2 and TRBJ2-1; the match to TRBD2 covers 10 bases. This CDR3 region has 17 residues. From germline, CDR1 is SGHTA and CDR2 FQGNSA. V dropped 3 bases and J dropped 7; count of bases not matched to a gene: 12. The CDR3 nucleotides read TGTGCCAGCAGCTTGGACAGTCTAGCGGGAGCTGGAAATGAGCAGTTCTTC. Translating it yields CASSLDSLAGAGNEQFF. Full variable domain (missing parts from reference TRBV7-2 and TRBJ2-1): GAGVSQSPSNKVTEKGKDVELRCDPISGHTALYWYRQSLGQGLEFLIYFQGNSAPDKSGLPSDRFSAERTGGSVSTLTIQRTQQEDSAVYLCASSLDSLAGAGNEQFFGPGTRLTVL.

V and J are TRBV7-8 and TRBJ2-3; no firm D call. The CDR3 has 14 residues. V was pared by 5 bases and J by 2 bases, with 11 bases between. Germline loops: CDR1 SGHVS, CDR2 FQNEAQ. CDR3 bases: TGTGCCAGCAGCCTTCGTTACAACACAGATACGCAGTATTTT. Its translation is CASSLRYNTDTQYF.